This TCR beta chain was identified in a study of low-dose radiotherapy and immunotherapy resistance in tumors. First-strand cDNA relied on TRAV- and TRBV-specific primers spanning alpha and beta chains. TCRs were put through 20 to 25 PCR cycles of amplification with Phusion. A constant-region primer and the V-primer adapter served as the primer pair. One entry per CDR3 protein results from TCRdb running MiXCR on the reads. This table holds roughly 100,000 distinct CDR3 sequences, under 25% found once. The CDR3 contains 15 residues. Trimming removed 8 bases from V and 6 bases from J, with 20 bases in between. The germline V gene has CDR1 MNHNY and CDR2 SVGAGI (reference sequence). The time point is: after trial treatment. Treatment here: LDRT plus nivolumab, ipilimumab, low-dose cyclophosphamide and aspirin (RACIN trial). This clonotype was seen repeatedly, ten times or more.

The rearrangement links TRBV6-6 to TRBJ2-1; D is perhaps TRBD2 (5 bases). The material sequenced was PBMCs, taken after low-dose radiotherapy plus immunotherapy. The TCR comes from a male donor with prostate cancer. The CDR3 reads CASVRLAGHRNEQFF. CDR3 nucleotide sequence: TGTGCCAGCGTTCGTTTGGCGGGCCATCGCAATGAGCAGTTCTTC.